The present T cell receptor (beta chain) was sequenced within a study of T cells after somatic rescue of genetic block. Using immunoSEQ multiplex PCR, the repertoire was profiled, and TCRdb retains in-frame clones only, with some absent. The repertoire holds over 55,000 clones, about 92% seen once, with 2.5% to 3.5% in the top ten. The sample comprised peripheral blood mononuclear cells (PBMCs). This receptor was obtained from a man in his forties.

The DNA of the CDR3 is TGTGCCAGCAGTTCATTTTACAGGGTGAACGAGCAGTACTTC. The encoded protein is CASSSFYRVNEQYF. The chain combines TRBV6-5 with TRBJ2-7; D is possibly TRBD1 (6 bases). The ends were cut back, 4 bases at V and 5 bases at J, with 15 bases in the middle. The germline V gene encodes CDR1 MNHEY and CDR2 SVGAGI. The length of the CDR3 is 14 residues.